This T cell receptor (beta chain) was obtained from a study of blood T cell repertoires in COVID-19. Study-level information: T cells, B-cell-depleted T cells, or PBMCs supplied cDNA or gDNA.

Authors' processing steps: It was from reference gene primer amplification that nucleated cell counts were estimated. Measured with immunoSEQ multiplex PCR; TCRdb has only the in-frame clones, and not every one. From that table come the V and J calls and clone size; the DNA was used to work out D and trimming. The sample carries 250,000 to 350,000 clones, around 88% recorded once. Enrollees, roughly 18 to 89 years old, lived in approximately 25 US areas. Which cohort a participant joined came from the clinical history participants gave. The CDR3 length is 12 residues. Trimming pared 6 bases from V and 7 bases from J, leaving 12 bases between. CDR1 and CDR2 (germline): MDHEN, SYDVKM.

This receptor was identified in a woman in her thirties or forties who had recovered from COVID-19. The chain uses TRBV28 and TRBJ1-1; tentatively, D is TRBD1 (5 bases). Sample: PBMCs or T cells enriched from blood (not recorded which). CDR3 amino acids: CASRILQGEAFF. The CDR3 DNA follows: TGTGCCAGCAGGATCCTTCAGGGTGAAGCTTTCTTT.